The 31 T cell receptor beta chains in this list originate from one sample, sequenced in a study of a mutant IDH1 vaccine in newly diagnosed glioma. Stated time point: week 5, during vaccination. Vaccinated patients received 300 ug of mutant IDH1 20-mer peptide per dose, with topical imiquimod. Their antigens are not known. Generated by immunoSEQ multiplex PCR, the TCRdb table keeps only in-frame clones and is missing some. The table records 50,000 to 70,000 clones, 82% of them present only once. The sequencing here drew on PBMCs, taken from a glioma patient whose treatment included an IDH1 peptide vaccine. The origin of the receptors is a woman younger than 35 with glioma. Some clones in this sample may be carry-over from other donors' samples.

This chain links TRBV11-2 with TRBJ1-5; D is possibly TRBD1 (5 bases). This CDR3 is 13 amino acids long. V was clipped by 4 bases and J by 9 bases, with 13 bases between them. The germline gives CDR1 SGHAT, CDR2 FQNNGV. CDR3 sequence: CASSSTGYRPQHF. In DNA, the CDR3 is TGTGCCAGCAGCTCCACAGGCTACCGGCCCCAGCATTTT. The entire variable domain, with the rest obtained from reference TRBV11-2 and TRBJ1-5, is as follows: EAGVAQSPRYKIIEKRQSVAFWCNPISGHATLYWYQQILGQGPKLLIQFQNNGVVDDSQLPKDRFSAERLKGVDSTLKIQPAKLEDSAVYLCASSSTGYRPQHFGDGTRLSIL.

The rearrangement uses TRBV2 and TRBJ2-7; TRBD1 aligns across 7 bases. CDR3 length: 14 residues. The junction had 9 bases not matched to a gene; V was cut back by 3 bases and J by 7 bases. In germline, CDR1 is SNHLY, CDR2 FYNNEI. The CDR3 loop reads CASSEKGAALEQYF. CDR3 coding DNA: TGTGCCAGCAGTGAGAAGGGGGCGGCCCTGGAGCAGTACTTC.

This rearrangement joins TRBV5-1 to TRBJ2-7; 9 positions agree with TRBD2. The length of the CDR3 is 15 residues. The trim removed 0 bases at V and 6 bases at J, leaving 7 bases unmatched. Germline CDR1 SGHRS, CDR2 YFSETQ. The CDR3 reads CASSLGAGGPGEQYF. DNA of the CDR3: TGCGCCAGCAGCTTGGGGGCGGGGGGGCCGGGCGAGCAGTACTTC.

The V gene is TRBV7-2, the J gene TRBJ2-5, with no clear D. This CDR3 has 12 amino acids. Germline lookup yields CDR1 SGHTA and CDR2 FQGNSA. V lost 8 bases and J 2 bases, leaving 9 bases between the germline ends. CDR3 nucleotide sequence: TGTGCCAGCGGCAGGTTTCAAGAGACCCAGTACTTC. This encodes CASGRFQETQYF.

The CDR3 DNA reads TGTGCCAGCAGCTTGGCTCCCCGGGATACGCAGTATTTT. This codes for CASSLAPRDTQYF. The chain recombines TRBV5-4 with TRBJ2-3; D gene unclear. The ends were cut back, 0 bases at V and 6 bases at J, with 8 bases in the middle. The CDR3 covers 13 residues. CDR1 SGHNT and CDR2 YYREEE come from the germline V gene (reference sequence).

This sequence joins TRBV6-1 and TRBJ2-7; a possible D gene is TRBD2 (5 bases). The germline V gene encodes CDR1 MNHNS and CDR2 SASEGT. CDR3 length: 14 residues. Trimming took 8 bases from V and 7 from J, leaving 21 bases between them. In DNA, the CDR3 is TGTGCCAGCGGGTTGGATCACTCACGCGGGGAGCAGTACTTC. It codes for CASGLDHSRGEQYF.

Here the CDR3 DNA reads TGTGCCAGCTACCCAGGGTTAGGGGAGACCCAGTACTTC. It yields the protein CASYPGLGETQYF. The chain combines TRBV2 with TRBJ2-5; D is perhaps TRBD1 (5 bases). The germline V gene has CDR1 SNHLY and CDR2 FYNNEI. This CDR3 is 13 amino acids long. V was shortened by 8 bases and J by 5 bases, with 15 bases between the two germline ends.

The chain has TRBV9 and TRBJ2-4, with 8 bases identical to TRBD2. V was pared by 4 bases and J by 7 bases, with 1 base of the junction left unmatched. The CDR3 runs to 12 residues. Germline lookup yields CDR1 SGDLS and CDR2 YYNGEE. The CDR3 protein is CASSPGGNIQYF. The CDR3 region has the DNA TGTGCCAGCAGCCCGGGAGGGAACATTCAGTACTTC. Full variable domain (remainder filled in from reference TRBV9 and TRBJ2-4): DSGVTQTPKHLITATGQRVTLRCSPRSGDLSVYWYQQSLDQGLQFLIQYYNGEERAKGNILERFSAQQFPDLHSELNLSSLELGDSALYFCASSPGGNIQYFGAGTRLSVL.

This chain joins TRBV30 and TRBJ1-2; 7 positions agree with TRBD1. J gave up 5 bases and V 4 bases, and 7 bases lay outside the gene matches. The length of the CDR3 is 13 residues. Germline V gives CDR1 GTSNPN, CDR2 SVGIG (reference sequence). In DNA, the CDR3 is TGTGCCTGGATCGGAAGGGGGCTGTATGGCTACACCTTC. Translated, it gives CAWIGRGLYGYTF.

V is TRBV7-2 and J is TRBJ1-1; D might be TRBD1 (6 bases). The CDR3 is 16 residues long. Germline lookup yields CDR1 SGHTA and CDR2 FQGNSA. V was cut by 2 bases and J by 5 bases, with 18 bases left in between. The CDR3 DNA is TGTGCCAGCAGCTTATCCGAGGGAGTTAGGGGGACTGAAGCTTTCTTT. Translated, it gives CASSLSEGVRGTEAFF.

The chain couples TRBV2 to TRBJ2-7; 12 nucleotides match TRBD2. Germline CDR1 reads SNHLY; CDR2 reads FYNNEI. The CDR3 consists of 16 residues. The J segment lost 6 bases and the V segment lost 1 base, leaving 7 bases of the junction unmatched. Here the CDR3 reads CASSEVRLAGEGEQYF. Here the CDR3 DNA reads TGTGCCAGCAGTGAAGTCCGACTAGCGGGAGAAGGCGAGCAGTACTTC. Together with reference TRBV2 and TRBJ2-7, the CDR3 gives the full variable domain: EPEVTQTPSHQVTQMGQEVILRCVPISNHLYFYWYRQILGQKVEFLVSFYNNEISEKSEIFDDQFSVERPDGSNFTLKIRSTKLEDSAMYFCASSEVRLAGEGEQYFGPGTRLTVT.

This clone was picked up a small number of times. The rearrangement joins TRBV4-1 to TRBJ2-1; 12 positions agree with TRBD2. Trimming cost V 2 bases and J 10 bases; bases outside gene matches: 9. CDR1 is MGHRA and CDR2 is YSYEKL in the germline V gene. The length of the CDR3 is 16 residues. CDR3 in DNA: TGCGCCAGCAGCCAATTTGGACTAGCGGGGCCTCGGGAGCAGTTCTTC. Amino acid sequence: CASSQFGLAGPREQFF.

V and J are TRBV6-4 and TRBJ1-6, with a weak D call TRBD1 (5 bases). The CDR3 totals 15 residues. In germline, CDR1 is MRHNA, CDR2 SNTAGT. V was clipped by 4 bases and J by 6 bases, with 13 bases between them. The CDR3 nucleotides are TGTGCCAGCAGTGCAGTCGGTAGGGGTAATTCACCCCTCCACTTT. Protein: CASSAVGRGNSPLHF.

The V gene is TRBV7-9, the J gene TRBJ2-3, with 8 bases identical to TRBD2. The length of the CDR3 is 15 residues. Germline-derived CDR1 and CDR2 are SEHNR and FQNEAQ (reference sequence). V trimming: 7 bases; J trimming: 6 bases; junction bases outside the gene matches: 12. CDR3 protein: CASTLLAGLGDTQYF. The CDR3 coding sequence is TGTGCCAGCACCCTGTTAGCGGGGCTAGGGGATACGCAGTATTTT.

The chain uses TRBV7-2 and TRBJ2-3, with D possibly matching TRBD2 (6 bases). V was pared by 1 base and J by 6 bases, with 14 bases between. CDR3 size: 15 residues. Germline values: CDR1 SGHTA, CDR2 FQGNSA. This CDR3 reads CASSLEGRGFDTQYF. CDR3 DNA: TGTGCCAGCAGCTTAGAAGGCCGGGGGTTCGATACGCAGTATTTT.

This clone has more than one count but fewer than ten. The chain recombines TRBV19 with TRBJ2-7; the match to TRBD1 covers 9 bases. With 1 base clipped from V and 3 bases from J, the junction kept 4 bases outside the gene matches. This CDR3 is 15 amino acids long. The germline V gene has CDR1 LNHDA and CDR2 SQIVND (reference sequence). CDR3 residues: CASSIVWTGDYEQYF. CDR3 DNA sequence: TGTGCCAGTAGTATAGTTTGGACAGGGGACTACGAGCAGTACTTC. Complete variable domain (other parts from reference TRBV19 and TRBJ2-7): DGGITQSPKYLFRKEGQNVTLSCEQNLNHDAMYWYRQDPGQGLRLIYYSQIVNDFQKGDIAEGYSVSREKKESFPLTVTSAQKNPTAFYLCASSIVWTGDYEQYFGPGTRLTVT.

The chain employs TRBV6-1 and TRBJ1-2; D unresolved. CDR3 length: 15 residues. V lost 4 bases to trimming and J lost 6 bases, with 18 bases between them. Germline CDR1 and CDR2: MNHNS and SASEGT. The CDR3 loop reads CASSVLVTSDDGYTF. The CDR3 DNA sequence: TGTGCCAGCAGTGTTCTGGTCACGTCAGACGATGGCTACACCTTC.

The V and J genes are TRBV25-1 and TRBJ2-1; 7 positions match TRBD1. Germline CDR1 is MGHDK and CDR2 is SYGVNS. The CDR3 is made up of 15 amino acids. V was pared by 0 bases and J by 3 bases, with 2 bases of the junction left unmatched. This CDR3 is CASSEYRGFYNEQFF. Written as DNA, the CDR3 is TGTGCCAGCAGTGAATACAGGGGGTTCTACAATGAGCAGTTCTTC. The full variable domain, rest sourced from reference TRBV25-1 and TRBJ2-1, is EADIYQTPRYLVIGTGKKITLECSQTMGHDKMYWYQQDPGMELHLIHYSYGVNSTEKGDLSSESTVSRIRTEHFPLTLESARPSHTSQYLCASSEYRGFYNEQFFGPGTRLTVL.

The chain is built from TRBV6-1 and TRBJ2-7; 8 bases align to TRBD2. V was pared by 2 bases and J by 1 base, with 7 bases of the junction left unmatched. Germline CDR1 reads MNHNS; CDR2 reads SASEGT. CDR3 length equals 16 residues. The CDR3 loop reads CASSERGLVKSYEQYF. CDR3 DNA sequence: TGTGCCAGCAGTGAAAGGGGACTAGTAAAATCCTACGAGCAGTACTTC.

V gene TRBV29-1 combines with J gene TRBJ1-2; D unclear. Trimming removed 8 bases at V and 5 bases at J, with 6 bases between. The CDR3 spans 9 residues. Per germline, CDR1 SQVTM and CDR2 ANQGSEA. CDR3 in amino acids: CSHAYGYTF. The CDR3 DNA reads TGCAGCCACGCATATGGCTACACCTTC.

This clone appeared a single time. CDR3 bases: TGTGCCAGCAGCTTACTGGGTGCGGGCACTGAAGCTTTCTTT. Amino acids: CASSLLGAGTEAFF. The chain is built from TRBV7-3 and TRBJ1-1; D remains unclear. Deletions cut 2 bases from V and 4 bases from J, with 11 bases between. Germline loops: CDR1 SGHTA, CDR2 FQGTGA. This CDR3 spans 14 amino acids.

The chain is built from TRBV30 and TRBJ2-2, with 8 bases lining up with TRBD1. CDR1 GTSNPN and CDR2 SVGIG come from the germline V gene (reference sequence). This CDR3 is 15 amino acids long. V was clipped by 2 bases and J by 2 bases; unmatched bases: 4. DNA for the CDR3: TGTGCCTGGAGTACCGGGACAGGAAACACCGGGGAGCTGTTTTTT. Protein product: CAWSTGTGNTGELFF.

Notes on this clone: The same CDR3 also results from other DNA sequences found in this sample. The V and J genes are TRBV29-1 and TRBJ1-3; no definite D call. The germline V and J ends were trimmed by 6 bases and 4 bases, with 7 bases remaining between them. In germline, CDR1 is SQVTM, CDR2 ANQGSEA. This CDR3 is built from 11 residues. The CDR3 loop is CSVGVGNTIYF. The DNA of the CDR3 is TGCAGCGTCGGGGTAGGAAACACCATATATTTT.

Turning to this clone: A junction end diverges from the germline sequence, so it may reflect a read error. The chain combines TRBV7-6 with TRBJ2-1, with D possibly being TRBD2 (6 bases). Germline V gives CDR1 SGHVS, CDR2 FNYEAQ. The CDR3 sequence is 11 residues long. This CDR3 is CASSVAVEQFF. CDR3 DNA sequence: TGTGCCAGCAGCGTAGCGGTTGAGCAGTTCTTC.

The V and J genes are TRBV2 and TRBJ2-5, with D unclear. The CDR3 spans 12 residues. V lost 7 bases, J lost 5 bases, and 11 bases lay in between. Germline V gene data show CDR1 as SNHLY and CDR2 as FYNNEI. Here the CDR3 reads CASNKGWETQYF. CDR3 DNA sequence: TGTGCCAGCAACAAGGGTTGGGAGACCCAGTACTTC.

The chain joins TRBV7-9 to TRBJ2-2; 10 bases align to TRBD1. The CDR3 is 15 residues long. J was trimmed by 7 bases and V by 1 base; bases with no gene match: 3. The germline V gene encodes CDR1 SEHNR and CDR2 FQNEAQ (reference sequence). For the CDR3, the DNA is TGTGCCAGCAGCTTAGGACAGGGGGCAGGCGGGGAGCTGTTTTTT. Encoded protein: CASSLGQGAGGELFF.

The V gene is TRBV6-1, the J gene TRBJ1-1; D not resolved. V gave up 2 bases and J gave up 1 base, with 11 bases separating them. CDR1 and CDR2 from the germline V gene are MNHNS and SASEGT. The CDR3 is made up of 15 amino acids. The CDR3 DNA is TGTGCCAGCAGTGAAAAGCCAGCGGGGAACACTGAAGCTTTCTTT. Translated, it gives CASSEKPAGNTEAFF.

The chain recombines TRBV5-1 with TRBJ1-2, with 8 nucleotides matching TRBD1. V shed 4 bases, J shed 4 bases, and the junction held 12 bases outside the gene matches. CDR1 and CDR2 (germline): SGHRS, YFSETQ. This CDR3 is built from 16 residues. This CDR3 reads CASSPTPDRALYGYTF. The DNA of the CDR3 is TGCGCCAGCAGCCCAACACCGGACAGGGCCCTCTATGGCTACACCTTC.

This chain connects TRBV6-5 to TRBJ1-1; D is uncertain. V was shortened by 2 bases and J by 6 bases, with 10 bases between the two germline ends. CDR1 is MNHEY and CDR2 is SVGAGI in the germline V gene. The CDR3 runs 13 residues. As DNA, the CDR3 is TGTGCCAGCAGTTACATGTCGCAGGCTGAAGCTTTCTTT. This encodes CASSYMSQAEAFF.

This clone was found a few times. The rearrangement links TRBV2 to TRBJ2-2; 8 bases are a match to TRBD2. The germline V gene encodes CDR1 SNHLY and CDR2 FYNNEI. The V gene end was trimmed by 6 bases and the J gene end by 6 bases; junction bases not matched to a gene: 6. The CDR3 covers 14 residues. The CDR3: CASRSGLASGELFF. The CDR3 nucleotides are TGTGCCAGCAGATCCGGACTAGCCTCCGGGGAGCTGTTTTTT. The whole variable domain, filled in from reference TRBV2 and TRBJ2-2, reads EPEVTQTPSHQVTQMGQEVILRCVPISNHLYFYWYRQILGQKVEFLVSFYNNEISEKSEIFDDQFSVERPDGSNFTLKIRSTKLEDSAMYFCASRSGLASGELFFGEGSRLTVL.

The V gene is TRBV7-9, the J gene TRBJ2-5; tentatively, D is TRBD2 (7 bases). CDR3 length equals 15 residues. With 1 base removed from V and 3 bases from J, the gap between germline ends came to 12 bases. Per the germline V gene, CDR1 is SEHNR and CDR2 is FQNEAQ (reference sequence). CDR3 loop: CASSLGGGGEETQYF. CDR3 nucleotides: TGTGCCAGCAGCTTAGGTGGAGGGGGGGAAGAGACCCAGTACTTC.